The TCR beta chain described here comes from a study of blood T cells in healthy people across ages. Trimming stripped 6 bases from V and 6 bases from J, with 15 bases between. The CDR3 extends over 13 amino acids. CDR1 and CDR2 (germline): MDHEN, SYDVKM. A second PCR of 7 to 11 cycles used a sample-barcoded 5' primer and a J-beta primer mix. One entry per CDR3 protein, called by TCRdb with MiXCR from the 5' RACE reads. The repertoire holds approximately 800,000 distinct CDR3 sequences, with approximately 53% as singletons. This clonotype has just one count. The chain links TRBV28 to TRBJ2-7; unclear D gene. This sequence was found in a man aged 35 to 55 in good health. Sequencing was performed on blood. CDR3 residues: CASSTTPACEQYF. CDR3 nucleotide sequence: TGTGCCAGCAGCACCACCCCCGCCTGCGAGCAGTACTTC.